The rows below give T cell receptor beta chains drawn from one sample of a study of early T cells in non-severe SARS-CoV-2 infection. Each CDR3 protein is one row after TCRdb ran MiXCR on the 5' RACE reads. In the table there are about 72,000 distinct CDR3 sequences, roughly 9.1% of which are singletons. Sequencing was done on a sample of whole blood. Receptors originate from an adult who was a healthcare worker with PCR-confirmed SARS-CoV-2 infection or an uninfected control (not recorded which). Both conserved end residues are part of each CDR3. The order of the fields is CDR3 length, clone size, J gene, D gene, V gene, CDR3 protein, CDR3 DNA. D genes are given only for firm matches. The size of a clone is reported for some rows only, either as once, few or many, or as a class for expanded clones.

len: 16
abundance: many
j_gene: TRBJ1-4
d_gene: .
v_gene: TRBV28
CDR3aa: CASSSWGRLANEKLFF
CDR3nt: TGTGCCAGCAGTTCATGGGGAAGGCTTGCTAATGAAAAACTGTTTTTT

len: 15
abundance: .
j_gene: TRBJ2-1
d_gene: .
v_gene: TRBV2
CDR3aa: CASSRTVSSYNEQFF
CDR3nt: TGTGCCAGCAGTAGGACTGTGAGCTCCTACAATGAGCAGTTCTTC

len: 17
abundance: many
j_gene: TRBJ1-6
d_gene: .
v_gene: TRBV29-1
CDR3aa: CSVDSKGPRGGNSPLHF
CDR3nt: TGCAGCGTTGACAGTAAGGGTCCCCGCGGAGGGAATTCACCCCTCCACTTT

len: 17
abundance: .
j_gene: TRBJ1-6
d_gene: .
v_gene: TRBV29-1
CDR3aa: CSVEDWGGRSYNSPLHF
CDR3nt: TGCAGCGTTGAAGATTGGGGAGGTCGCTCCTATAATTCACCCCTCCACTTT

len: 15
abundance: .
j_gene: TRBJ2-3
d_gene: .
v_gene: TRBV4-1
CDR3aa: CASSQVRTQGGTQYF
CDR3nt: TGCGCCAGCAGCCAAGTCCGGACCCAAGGAGGTACGCAGTATTTT

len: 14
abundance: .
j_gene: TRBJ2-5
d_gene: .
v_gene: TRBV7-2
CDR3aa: CASSFRTDKETQYF
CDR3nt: TGTGCCAGCAGCTTTCGGACAGACAAAGAGACCCAGTACTTC

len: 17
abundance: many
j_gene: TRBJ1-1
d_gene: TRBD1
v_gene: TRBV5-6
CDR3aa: CASSLDGTGVVVTEAFF
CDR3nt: TGTGCCAGCAGCTTGGATGGGACAGGGGTGGTGGTCACTGAAGCTTTCTTT

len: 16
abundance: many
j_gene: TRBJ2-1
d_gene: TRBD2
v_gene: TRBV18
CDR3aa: CASSRGPGLADNEQFF
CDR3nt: TGTGCCAGCTCGCGGGGACCGGGACTAGCGGACAATGAGCAGTTCTTC

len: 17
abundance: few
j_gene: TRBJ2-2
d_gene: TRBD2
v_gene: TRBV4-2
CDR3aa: CASSQEPSGVNTGELFF
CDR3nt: TGTGCCAGCAGCCAAGAACCGAGCGGGGTAAACACCGGGGAGCTGTTTTTT

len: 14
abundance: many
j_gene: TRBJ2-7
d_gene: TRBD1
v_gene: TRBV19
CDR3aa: CARPEQGALVEQYF
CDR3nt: TGTGCAAGACCGGAACAGGGGGCTCTGGTCGAGCAGTACTTC

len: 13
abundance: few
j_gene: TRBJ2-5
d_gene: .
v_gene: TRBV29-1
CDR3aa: CSAAFGGTETQYF
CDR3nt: TGCAGCGCCGCGTTTGGGGGGACAGAGACCCAGTACTTC

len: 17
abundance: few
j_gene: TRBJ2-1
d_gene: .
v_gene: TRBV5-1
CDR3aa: CASSPTTGTGSYNEQFF
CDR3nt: TGCGCCAGCAGCCCTACAACAGGGACGGGATCCTACAATGAGCAGTTCTTC

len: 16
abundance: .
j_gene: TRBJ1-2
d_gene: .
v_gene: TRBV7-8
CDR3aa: CASSARQVPNVGGYTF
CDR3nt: TGTGCCAGCAGCGCCCGACAGGTCCCCAACGTCGGTGGCTACACCTTC

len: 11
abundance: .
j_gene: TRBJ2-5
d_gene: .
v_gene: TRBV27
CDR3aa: CTSRFGGTQYF
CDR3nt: TGTACCAGCAGGTTTGGGGGGACCCAGTACTTC

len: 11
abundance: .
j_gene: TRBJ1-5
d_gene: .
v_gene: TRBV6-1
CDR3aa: CASSAFQPQHF
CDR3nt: TGTGCCAGCAGTGCTTTTCAGCCCCAGCATTTT

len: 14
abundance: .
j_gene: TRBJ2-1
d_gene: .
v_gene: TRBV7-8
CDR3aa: CASSLFWVFNEQFF
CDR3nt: TGTGCCAGCAGCCTATTTTGGGTATTCAATGAGCAGTTCTTC